Shown below are 18 T cell receptor beta chains from a single sample sequenced in a study of blood T cell repertoires in COVID-19. The method was immunoSEQ multiplex PCR; TCRdb's version includes in-frame clones alone and lacks a portion of them. The table has a few hundred thousand clones, about 87% seen once. The source material was peripheral blood. The receptors stem from a woman aged 70-85 years with active or convalescent COVID-19.

This chain links TRBV15 with TRBJ1-1; TRBD1 is a possible D gene (5 bases). Germline values: CDR1 LNHNV, CDR2 YYDKDF (reference sequence). Between the trimmed V and J ends, which lost 1 base and 1 base, there was a span of 13 bases. The CDR3 runs to 16 residues. The CDR3 here is CATSRGTGLRNTEAFF. The CDR3 bases are TGTGCCACCAGCAGAGGAACAGGTTTAAGGAACACTGAAGCTTTCTTT. Using reference TRBV15 and TRBJ1-1 for the parts outside the CDR3, the full variable domain is DAMVIQNPRYQVTQFGKPVTLSCSQTLNHNVMYWYQQKSSQAPKLLFHYYDKDFNNEADTPDNFQSRRPNTSFCFLDIRSPGLGDTAMYLCATSRGTGLRNTEAFFGQGTRLTVV.

In this sample, this clone turned up once. The chain recombines TRBV4-2 with TRBJ2-1, with 8 bases matching TRBD2. Germline V CDR1 and CDR2: LGHNA, YNFKEQ. The ends lost 3 bases at V and 1 base at J; junction bases unmatched: 8. The CDR3 extends over 17 amino acids. As DNA, the CDR3 is TGTGCCAGCAGCCAGATGAGCCGGGGGGGGTCCTACAATGAGCAGTTCTTC. Translation: CASSQMSRGGSYNEQFF.

This rearrangement joins TRBV5-1 to TRBJ2-2; 8 nucleotides line up with TRBD1. Germline CDR1 and CDR2: SGHRS and YFSETQ. This CDR3 spans 18 amino acids. The J segment lost 6 bases and the V segment lost 0 bases, leaving 13 bases of the junction unmatched. CDR3 bases: TGCGCCAGCAGCTTGGACGGGACAGGAAGAACGTACGCCGGGGAGCTGTTTTTT. As protein: CASSLDGTGRTYAGELFF.

This clone was seen once. The V gene is TRBV7-2, the J gene TRBJ2-1, with 7 bases that match TRBD1. The junction had 8 bases not matched to a gene; V was cut back by 4 bases and J by 5 bases. Per the germline V gene, CDR1 is SGHTA and CDR2 is FQGNSA. The CDR3 consists of 15 residues. As DNA, the CDR3 is TGTGCCAGCAGCTGGGAAATTGACAGGGACAATGAGCAGTTCTTC. It specifies CASSWEIDRDNEQFF.

The chain combines TRBV3-1 (or the pseudogene TRBV3-2) with TRBJ2-5, with D perhaps TRBD1 (6 bases). The CDR3 consists of 16 residues. The germline V gene encodes CDR1 LGHDT and CDR2 YNNKEL (reference sequence). V lost 1 base to trimming and J lost 2 bases, with 14 bases between them. Written as DNA, the CDR3 is TGTGCCAGCAGCCAAGTGGGGGCGGGCGGTCAAGAGACCCAGTACTTC. Amino acids: CASSQVGAGGQETQYF.

A word on this clone: This same CDR3 is encoded by further DNA sequences in the sample. This chain joins TRBV5-1 and TRBJ2-2, with TRBD1 matching over 8 bases. Looked up from germline, CDR1 is SGHRS and CDR2 is YFSETQ. Losses at the gene ends were 5 bases for V and 5 bases for J; bases not matched to a gene: 8. This CDR3 region has 15 residues. The CDR3 region is CASSHGQGGTGELFF. The CDR3 DNA sequence: TGCGCCAGCAGTCACGGACAGGGAGGAACCGGGGAGCTGTTTTTT.

The chain is built from TRBV7-9 and TRBJ1-5; no definite D call. The CDR3 is 13 amino acids. In germline, CDR1 is SEHNR, CDR2 FQNEAQ (reference sequence). Between the trimmed V and J ends, which lost 5 bases and 5 bases, there was a span of 10 bases. As DNA, the CDR3 is TGTGCCAGCAGCCGTATCGGAGATCAGCCCCAGCATTTT. It codes for CASSRIGDQPQHF.

The V and J genes are TRBV29-1 and TRBJ1-1; no definite D call. Trimming removed 4 bases at V and 1 base at J, with 7 bases between. CDR3 length: 12 residues. Germline-derived CDR1 and CDR2 are SQVTM and ANQGSEA. DNA for the CDR3: TGCAGCGTTGTACCGGGGAACACTGAAGCTTTCTTT. It is translated as CSVVPGNTEAFF.

The chain combines TRBV7-2 with TRBJ1-4; D may be TRBD1 (5 bases). The CDR3 loop spans 15 amino acids. Trimming removed 7 bases from V and 3 bases from J, with 15 bases in between. CDR1 and CDR2 from the germline V gene are SGHTA and FQGNSA. CDR3 nucleotides: TGTGCCAGCACTACCCAGGGACTGCCTAATGAAAAACTGTTTTTT. Translating gives CASTTQGLPNEKLFF. The variable domain in full, completed from reference TRBV7-2 and TRBJ1-4, reads GAGVSQSPSNKVTEKGKDVELRCDPISGHTALYWYRQSLGQGLEFLIYFQGNSAPDKSGLPSDRFSAERTGGSVSTLTIQRTQQEDSAVYLCASTTQGLPNEKLFFGSGTQLSVL.

This rearrangement joins TRBV19 to TRBJ2-7, with TRBD1 matching over 9 bases. CDR3 length equals 14 residues. Germline V gene lookup returns CDR1 LNHDA and CDR2 SQIVND (reference sequence). V lost 5 bases, J lost 2 bases, and 4 bases stayed unmatched. In nucleotides, the CDR3 is TGTGCCAGTAGTTCGGGACAGGGAGCCTACGAGCAGTACTTC. The encoded protein is CASSSGQGAYEQYF.

This rearrangement joins TRBV7-9 to TRBJ1-2; D unclear. The germline CDR1 and CDR2 sequences are SEHNR and FQNEAQ (reference sequence). The CDR3 has 15 amino acids. V was trimmed by 1 base and J by 3 bases, leaving 12 bases between them. Here the CDR3 DNA reads TGTGCCAGCAGCTTAGGACTACTACGGGACTATGGCTACACCTTC. It translates to CASSLGLLRDYGYTF.

The V and J genes are TRBV21-1 and TRBJ2-1; whether TRBD1, the table's D call, matches the DNA was not checked. TRBV21-1 is noted as a pseudogene. The CDR3 sequence is 14 residues long. The CDR3 DNA reads TGTGCCAGCAGCAAAGGGATGGGGGCTAATGAGCAGTTCTTC. Translated, it gives CASSKGMGANEQFF.

In the case of this clone: This sample includes further DNA sequences coding for the same CDR3. The chain uses TRBV11-2 and TRBJ1-2; D call uncertain. This CDR3 comprises 12 residues. The germline V gene has CDR1 SGHAT and CDR2 FQNNGV. Trimming took 5 bases from V and 8 from J, leaving 12 bases between them. The CDR3 DNA follows: TGTGCCAGCAGCCTTGCAGGATACGGCTACACCTTC. It yields the protein CASSLAGYGYTF.

This clone was counted a few times. This chain connects TRBV6-2 or TRBV6-3 to TRBJ1-2; perhaps TRBD1 as D (5 bases). The ends were cut back, 5 bases at V and 8 bases at J, with 18 bases in the middle. The CDR3 loop spans 14 amino acids. The germline V gene encodes CDR1 MNHEY and CDR2 SVGEGT. CDR3 DNA sequence: TGTGCCAGCAGTATAATAAAGGAAAGGGGAGGCTACACCTTC. Translation gives CASSIIKERGGYTF.

This clone came up a few times. The genes are TRBV4-2 and TRBJ1-3; a weak D match, TRBD1 (5 bases). V lost 5 bases and J 9 bases, leaving 17 bases between the germline ends. The CDR3 is 14 residues long. CDR1 LGHNA and CDR2 YNFKEQ come from the germline V gene. CDR3 amino acids: CASSSSDSDGTIYF. CDR3 nucleotides: TGTGCCAGCAGCTCCTCCGACAGTGATGGCACCATATATTTT.

This chain uses TRBV4-3 with TRBJ2-7; D not certain. CDR1 is LGHNA and CDR2 is YSLEER in the germline V gene. Between the trimmed V and J ends, which lost 4 bases and 2 bases, there was a span of 9 bases. This CDR3 contains 13 residues. The DNA of the CDR3 is TGCGCCAGCAGCCCCGGTTTGGCCTACGAGCAGTACTTC. Residues: CASSPGLAYEQYF.

V and J are TRBV29-1 and TRBJ2-5, with D perhaps matching TRBD1 (5 bases). Trimming pared 2 bases from V and 5 bases from J, leaving 12 bases between. Germline-derived CDR1 and CDR2 are SQVTM and ANQGSEA. This CDR3 spans 13 amino acids. The CDR3 region is CSVERGRMETQYF. The CDR3 DNA reads as TGCAGCGTTGAAAGGGGAAGGATGGAGACCCAGTACTTC.

The rearrangement joins TRBV5-1 to TRBJ2-2; a weak D match, TRBD1 (6 bases). Germline V CDR1 and CDR2: SGHRS, YFSETQ. The V end was cut by 4 bases, the J end by 7 bases, with 14 bases between. CDR3 length: 14 amino acids. The CDR3 sequence: CASSTRTVGGELFF. In DNA, the CDR3 is TGCGCCAGCAGCACCCGGACAGTAGGCGGGGAGCTGTTTTTT. Filled out from reference TRBV5-1 and TRBJ2-2, the complete variable domain reads KAGVTQTPRYLIKTRGQQVTLSCSPISGHRSVSWYQQTPGQGLQFLFEYFSETQRNKGNFPGRFSGRQFSNSRSEMNVSTLELGDSALYLCASSTRTVGGELFFGEGSRLTVL.